This T cell receptor (beta chain) was identified during a study of blood T cell repertoires in COVID-19. Study as a whole: Samples taken during acute and convalescent COVID-19 were collected in the United States, Italy and Spain. The analysed material was cDNA or gDNA that came from T cells, B-cell-depleted T cells, or PBMCs.

Original processing methods: Reference gene primer amplification yielded estimated nucleated cell counts. TCRdb's copy holds only in-frame clones and misses some; the assay was immunoSEQ multiplex PCR. V, J and clone size were drawn from that table, and D and trimming were deduced from the DNA. This table has about 88,000 clones, 75% to 90% appearing once. This TCR was sampled from an elderly woman with active COVID-19. The sequencing input was peripheral blood.

The CDR3 DNA reads TGTGCCAGTAGTATAACCCGAGGCTCCAATCAGCCCCAGCATTTT. It codes for CASSITRGSNQPQHF. J is TRBJ1-5 and V is TRBV19; no clear D. This CDR3 spans 15 amino acids. Trimming removed 2 bases at V and 3 bases at J, with 11 bases between. Germline-derived CDR1 and CDR2 are LNHDA and SQIVND (reference sequence).